This is a list of T cell receptor beta chains from one sample in a study of blood T cell repertoires in COVID-19. Generated by immunoSEQ multiplex PCR, the TCRdb table keeps only in-frame clones and is missing some. The sample lists 200,000 to 300,000 clones; around 86% were seen once. Sequencing was done on a sample of peripheral blood. These receptors came from a middle-aged woman who had recovered from COVID-19. The CDR3 runs from the conserved cysteine through the conserved F or W. Fields, in order: D gene, J gene, V gene, clone size, CDR3 protein, CDR3 DNA. D genes are given only for firm matches. Size is stated for part of the rows, as once, few or many counts, or as a class when the clone is expanded.

d_gene: NA; j_gene: TRBJ2-7; v_gene: TRBV5-6; abundance: NA; CDR3aa: CASNNRRGSSSYEQYF; CDR3nt: TGTGCCAGCAACAACCGGCGGGGTTCGAGCTCCTACGAGCAGTACTTC
d_gene: NA; j_gene: TRBJ2-7; v_gene: TRBV27; abundance: NA; CDR3aa: CASSPTAGTYEQYF; CDR3nt: TGTGCCAGCAGCCCCACTGCGGGGACCTACGAGCAGTACTTC
d_gene: TRBD1; j_gene: TRBJ2-1; v_gene: TRBV27; abundance: NA; CDR3aa: CASSPGTGYNEQFF; CDR3nt: TGTGCCAGCAGTCCCGGGACAGGGTACAATGAGCAGTTCTTC
d_gene: NA; j_gene: TRBJ1-1; v_gene: TRBV10-2; abundance: NA; CDR3aa: CASRLVQNTEAFF; CDR3nt: TGCGCCAGCAGGCTAGTCCAGAACACTGAAGCTTTCTTT
d_gene: NA; j_gene: TRBJ1-2; v_gene: TRBV6-5; abundance: NA; CDR3aa: CASSYSYRVLYGYTF; CDR3nt: TGTGCCAGCAGTTACTCTTACAGGGTATTATATGGCTACACCTTC
d_gene: TRBD1; j_gene: TRBJ1-2; v_gene: TRBV30; abundance: NA; CDR3aa: CAGRITGTGAGYGYTF; CDR3nt: TGTGCCGGACGAATAACAGGGACAGGAGCCGGCTATGGCTACACCTTC
d_gene: NA; j_gene: TRBJ1-1; v_gene: TRBV2; abundance: once; CDR3aa: CASSADRKEAFF; CDR3nt: TGTGCCAGCAGTGCAGACAGGAAGGAAGCTTTCTTT
d_gene: TRBD1; j_gene: TRBJ1-2; v_gene: TRBV5-1; abundance: NA; CDR3aa: CASSWGDRGDGYTF; CDR3nt: TGCGCCAGCAGCTGGGGGGACAGGGGAGATGGCTACACCTTC
d_gene: NA; j_gene: TRBJ2-5; v_gene: TRBV2; abundance: NA; CDR3aa: CASRKGETQYF; CDR3nt: TGTGCCAGCAGAAAGGGGGAGACCCAGTACTTC
d_gene: NA; j_gene: TRBJ2-1; v_gene: TRBV6-6; abundance: NA; CDR3aa: CASSPGDFLEQFF; CDR3nt: TGTGCCAGCTCTCCTGGGGACTTCCTAGAGCAGTTCTTC
d_gene: NA; j_gene: TRBJ1-2; v_gene: TRBV10-3; abundance: NA; CDR3aa: CAISGQINYGYTF; CDR3nt: TGTGCCATCAGTGGACAGATTAATTATGGCTACACCTTC
d_gene: NA; j_gene: TRBJ1-2; v_gene: TRBV6-5; abundance: NA; CDR3aa: CASLSQEGGNYGYTF; CDR3nt: TGTGCCAGCCTCTCCCAAGAAGGAGGGAACTATGGCTACACCTTC
d_gene: TRBD1; j_gene: TRBJ2-5; v_gene: TRBV27; abundance: NA; CDR3aa: CASSFTGEETQYF; CDR3nt: TGTGCCAGCAGTTTTACAGGGGAGGAGACCCAGTACTTC
d_gene: TRBD1; j_gene: TRBJ1-2; v_gene: TRBV9; abundance: NA; CDR3aa: CASSTRTGYYGYTF; CDR3nt: TGTGCCAGCAGCACCCGGACAGGGTACTATGGCTACACCTTC
d_gene: TRBD1; j_gene: TRBJ1-2; v_gene: TRBV7-8; abundance: NA; CDR3aa: CASSTKQGARGYTF; CDR3nt: TGTGCCAGCAGTACTAAACAGGGGGCTCGTGGCTACACCTTC
d_gene: TRBD1; j_gene: TRBJ1-5; v_gene: TRBV18; abundance: NA; CDR3aa: CASSPRTGGNQPQHF; CDR3nt: TGTGCCAGCTCACCCCGGACAGGGGGGAATCAGCCCCAGCATTTT
d_gene: TRBD1; j_gene: TRBJ1-2; v_gene: TRBV4-2; abundance: NA; CDR3aa: CASRRNRGDYGYTF; CDR3nt: TGTGCCAGCAGACGAAACAGGGGAGACTATGGCTACACCTTC
d_gene: TRBD1; j_gene: TRBJ2-5; v_gene: TRBV28; abundance: once; CDR3aa: CASKHIRGPGETQYF; CDR3nt: TGTGCCAGCAAGCATATTAGGGGGCCAGGGGAGACCCAGTACTTC
d_gene: NA; j_gene: TRBJ2-2; v_gene: TRBV19; abundance: NA; CDR3aa: CASSIGGGTGELFF; CDR3nt: TGTGCCAGTAGTATAGGGGGAGGTACCGGGGAGCTGTTTTTT
d_gene: NA; j_gene: TRBJ1-2; v_gene: TRBV11-2; abundance: many; CDR3aa: CASTSRLSGNHYGYTF; CDR3nt: TGTGCCAGCACCTCCCGCCTATCGGGAAATCACTATGGCTACACCTTC
d_gene: NA; j_gene: TRBJ1-6; v_gene: TRBV27; abundance: NA; CDR3aa: CASSSSRGAGPLHF; CDR3nt: TGTGCCAGCAGTTCCTCACGGGGTGCCGGGCCCCTCCACTTT
d_gene: TRBD1; j_gene: TRBJ1-3; v_gene: TRBV7-6; abundance: NA; CDR3aa: CASSLAPPGQGAGNTIYF; CDR3nt: TGTGCCAGCAGCTTAGCGCCTCCGGGACAGGGGGCCGGAAACACCATATATTTT
d_gene: NA; j_gene: TRBJ1-1; v_gene: TRBV6-1; abundance: NA; CDR3aa: CASSERRDLEAFF; CDR3nt: TGTGCCAGCAGTGAACGCAGAGACTTGGAAGCTTTCTTT
d_gene: NA; j_gene: TRBJ2-4; v_gene: TRBV5-6; abundance: NA; CDR3aa: CASTMGPIGAKNIQYF; CDR3nt: TGTGCCAGCACCATGGGGCCCATCGGCGCCAAAAACATTCAGTACTTC
d_gene: NA; j_gene: TRBJ1-2; v_gene: TRBV6-5; abundance: NA; CDR3aa: CASSYSPGGYGYGYTF; CDR3nt: TGTGCCAGCAGTTACTCGCCCGGGGGGTACGGCTATGGCTACACCTTC
d_gene: NA; j_gene: TRBJ1-2; v_gene: TRBV7-9; abundance: NA; CDR3aa: CASSLGANNYGYTF; CDR3nt: TGTGCCAGCAGCTTAGGGGCCAATAACTATGGCTACACCTTC
d_gene: TRBD1; j_gene: TRBJ2-5; v_gene: TRBV2; abundance: NA; CDR3aa: CASGDRGRETQYF; CDR3nt: TGTGCCAGCGGGGACAGGGGGCGGGAGACCCAGTACTTC
d_gene: NA; j_gene: TRBJ2-1; v_gene: TRBV6-1; abundance: NA; CDR3aa: CASSERWGEFRNNEQFF; CDR3nt: TGTGCCAGCAGTGAAAGGTGGGGGGAGTTTAGGAACAATGAGCAGTTCTTC
d_gene: NA; j_gene: TRBJ1-1; v_gene: TRBV27; abundance: once; CDR3aa: CASSLWGGRTAFF; CDR3nt: TGTGCCAGCAGTTTGTGGGGGGGGCGGACTGCTTTCTTT
d_gene: NA; j_gene: TRBJ1-3; v_gene: TRBV11-2; abundance: NA; CDR3aa: CASSWQNTIYF; CDR3nt: TGTGCCAGCAGCTGGCAGAACACCATATATTTT
d_gene: NA; j_gene: TRBJ2-2; v_gene: TRBV5-1; abundance: NA; CDR3aa: CASSLGWGANTGELFF; CDR3nt: TGCGCCAGCAGCTTGGGTTGGGGCGCAAACACCGGGGAGCTGTTTTTT
d_gene: NA; j_gene: TRBJ1-3; v_gene: TRBV30; abundance: NA; CDR3aa: CAWRGAGAGNTIYF; CDR3nt: TGTGCCTGGAGAGGGGCAGGGGCAGGAAACACCATATATTTT
d_gene: TRBD1; j_gene: TRBJ2-3; v_gene: TRBV7-9; abundance: NA; CDR3aa: CASSSRDRAGTDTQYF; CDR3nt: TGTGCCAGCAGTTCCCGGGACAGGGCTGGCACAGATACGCAGTATTTT
d_gene: NA; j_gene: TRBJ2-7; v_gene: TRBV27; abundance: NA; CDR3aa: CASSLRSLSFNVPQYF; CDR3nt: TGTGCCAGCAGCCTTCGGTCCCTTTCATTCAACGTCCCGCAGTACTTC
d_gene: NA; j_gene: TRBJ2-3; v_gene: TRBV11-2; abundance: NA; CDR3aa: CASSLRLADTQYF; CDR3nt: TGTGCCAGCAGCTTACGGTTGGCAGATACGCAGTATTTT
d_gene: TRBD1; j_gene: TRBJ1-6; v_gene: TRBV9; abundance: NA; CDR3aa: CASSVAGPGQGNSPLHF; CDR3nt: TGTGCCAGCAGCGTAGCTGGACCGGGACAGGGAAATTCACCCCTCCACTTT
d_gene: NA; j_gene: TRBJ2-2; v_gene: TRBV6-5; abundance: NA; CDR3aa: CASRTDPDTGELFF; CDR3nt: TGTGCCAGCCGCACTGATCCGGACACCGGGGAGCTGTTTTTT
d_gene: NA; j_gene: TRBJ2-2; v_gene: TRBV29-1; abundance: NA; CDR3aa: CSVGGRDSWVPGELFF; CDR3nt: TGCAGCGTTGGGGGCAGGGATTCTTGGGTACCCGGGGAGCTGTTTTTT
d_gene: NA; j_gene: TRBJ1-3; v_gene: TRBV30; abundance: few; CDR3aa: CAWSVTRGNTIYF; CDR3nt: TGTGCCTGGAGTGTTACAAGAGGAAACACCATATATTTT
d_gene: NA; j_gene: TRBJ2-3; v_gene: TRBV5-1; abundance: NA; CDR3aa: CASSLERGTDTQYF; CDR3nt: TGCGCCAGCAGCTTGGAAAGAGGGACAGATACGCAGTATTTT
d_gene: TRBD1; j_gene: TRBJ2-3; v_gene: TRBV5-6; abundance: NA; CDR3aa: CASSLWDSRQYF; CDR3nt: TGTGCCAGCAGCTTGTGGGACAGCCGCCAGTATTTT
d_gene: NA; j_gene: TRBJ1-4; v_gene: TRBV2; abundance: NA; CDR3aa: CASSDLTGEKLFF; CDR3nt: TGTGCCAGCAGTGACCTAACTGGTGAAAAACTGTTTTTT
d_gene: NA; j_gene: TRBJ1-4; v_gene: TRBV6-6; abundance: NA; CDR3aa: CASSYRGGPEKLFF; CDR3nt: TGTGCCAGCAGTTACCGAGGAGGTCCTGAAAAACTGTTTTTT
d_gene: NA; j_gene: TRBJ1-3; v_gene: TRBV27; abundance: NA; CDR3aa: CATRTTSGNTIYF; CDR3nt: TGTGCCACCAGGACAACCTCTGGAAACACCATATATTTT
d_gene: TRBD1; j_gene: TRBJ1-2; v_gene: TRBV7-2; abundance: NA; CDR3aa: CASSAYRGGYTF; CDR3nt: TGTGCCAGCAGCGCCTACAGGGGCGGCTACACCTTC
d_gene: TRBD1; j_gene: TRBJ1-4; v_gene: TRBV6-5; abundance: NA; CDR3aa: CASRSPGQGKEVF; CDR3nt: TGTGCCAGCAGATCACCGGGACAGGGAAAAGAAGTTTTT
d_gene: NA; j_gene: TRBJ1-1; v_gene: TRBV10-3; abundance: NA; CDR3aa: CAISGGAGMNTEAFF; CDR3nt: TGTGCCATCAGCGGGGGGGCAGGCATGAACACTGAAGCTTTCTTT
d_gene: NA; j_gene: TRBJ1-2; v_gene: TRBV27; abundance: NA; CDR3aa: CASSSRTADYGYTF; CDR3nt: TGTGCCAGCAGTTCCCGGACAGCGGACTATGGCTACACCTTC
d_gene: NA; j_gene: TRBJ2-1; v_gene: TRBV7-2; abundance: NA; CDR3aa: CASSLVSGTYNEQFF; CDR3nt: TGTGCCAGCAGCTTAGTCTCCGGGACCTACAATGAGCAGTTCTTC
d_gene: TRBD1; j_gene: TRBJ2-7; v_gene: TRBV2; abundance: once; CDR3aa: CASNDGTGYTKQYF; CDR3nt: TGTGCCAGCAATGATGGGACAGGGTACACTAAGCAGTACTTC